Listed here are 30 T cell receptor beta chains from one sample, sequenced in a study of blood T cell repertoires in COVID-19. Libraries were prepared by immunoSEQ multiplex PCR; TCRdb keeps only in-frame clonotypes and omits some of them. This sample carries about 140,000 clones, 80% to 85% of them seen once, and the ten largest clones take 3.5% to 4.5%. Sequencing was performed on peripheral blood. The receptor set was obtained from a woman aged 60-70 years with acute or convalescent COVID-19.

The CDR3 DNA is TGTGCCAGTAGTATGGATCGAGAGGGAGGGGCCCACTACGAGCAGTACTTC. It translates to CASSMDREGGAHYEQYF. The chain links TRBV19 to TRBJ2-7, with 7 bases matching TRBD2. From germline, CDR1 is LNHDA and CDR2 SQIVND (reference sequence). The CDR3 runs to 17 residues. The ends lost 3 bases at V and 3 bases at J; junction bases unmatched: 14.

The chain carries TRBV19 and TRBJ1-2; 9 nucleotides match TRBD1. The CDR3 runs 16 residues. J gave up 10 bases and V 9 bases, and 21 bases lay outside the gene matches. Germline values: CDR1 LNHDA, CDR2 SQIVND (reference sequence). CDR3 amino acids: CASTDRGRHMPKIYTF. The CDR3 nucleotides are TGTGCCAGCACGGACAGGGGCCGCCATATGCCCAAAATCTACACCTTC.

The V gene is TRBV30, the J gene TRBJ1-4, with 12 nucleotides matching TRBD1. This CDR3 comprises 18 residues. CDR1 and CDR2 from the germline V gene are GTSNPN and SVGIG (reference sequence). Germline trimming cut 1 base from V and 7 bases from J; bases unmatched to any gene: 13. The CDR3 coding sequence is TGTGCCTGGAGTGCCCGCCGGGACAGGGGGCTTCTTTTTGAAAAACTGTTTTTT. Encoded protein: CAWSARRDRGLLFEKLFF.

The chain carries TRBV12-5 and TRBJ2-1, with D maybe TRBD2 (6 bases). The CDR3 has 17 residues. The ends were cut back, 2 bases at V and 2 bases at J, with 16 bases in the middle. Per the germline V gene, CDR1 is LGHNT and CDR2 is FRNRAP. The CDR3 DNA sequence: TGTGCTAGTGGTTTGACCGGGGGACCTCCGGCCTACAATGAGCAGTTCTTC. Its protein is CASGLTGGPPAYNEQFF.

CDR3 in amino acids: CASSDSFMGGSPPYGYTF. For the CDR3, the DNA is TGTGCCAGCAGTGACTCTTTCATGGGGGGGAGTCCCCCCTATGGCTACACCTTC. This rearrangement joins TRBV6-4 to TRBJ1-2; D might be TRBD1 (5 bases). Looked up from germline, CDR1 is MRHNA and CDR2 is SNTAGT. V shed 0 bases and J shed 4 bases, with 21 bases lying between them. This CDR3 contains 18 residues.

V usage is TRBV30 and J usage is TRBJ2-3, with D tentatively TRBD1 (5 bases). Between the trimmed V and J ends, which lost 0 bases and 4 bases, there was a span of 8 bases. The CDR3 is made up of 13 amino acids. Germline-derived CDR1 and CDR2 are GTSNPN and SVGIG (reference sequence). DNA for the CDR3: TGTGCCTGGAGTGTAGGGGTATCAGATACGCAGTATTTT. Translated, it gives CAWSVGVSDTQYF.

The V and J genes are TRBV7-2 and TRBJ2-6; 7 positions agree with TRBD2. After removal of 3 bases from V and 1 base from J, the junction contained 9 bases not matched to a gene. This CDR3 comprises 18 residues. Germline CDR1 and CDR2: SGHTA and FQGNSA. Here the CDR3 DNA reads TGTGCCAGCAGCTTGGGCCTAGCGGTCAATTCTGGGGCCAACGTCCTGACTTTC. Translation: CASSLGLAVNSGANVLTF.

This chain links TRBV28 with TRBJ1-4, with D uncertain. Germline CDR1 and CDR2: MDHEN and SYDVKM. V lost 4 bases and J 4 bases, leaving 7 bases between the germline ends. The CDR3 sequence is 13 residues long. The CDR3: CASSWSGNEKLFF. DNA of the CDR3: TGTGCCAGCAGTTGGTCGGGTAATGAAAAACTGTTTTTT.

The chain employs TRBV18 and TRBJ2-3, with TRBD1 identical over 7 bases. This CDR3 region has 16 residues. V gave up 0 bases and J gave up 0 bases; unmatched junction bases: 3. Germline V gene data show CDR1 as KGHSH and CDR2 as LQKENI. CDR3: CASSPPGQISTDTQYF. The DNA of the CDR3 is TGTGCCAGCTCACCACCGGGACAGATTAGCACAGATACGCAGTATTTT. Drawing the rest from reference TRBV18 and TRBJ2-3, the complete variable domain is NAGVMQNPRHLVRRRGQEARLRCSPMKGHSHVYWYRQLPEEGLKFMVYLQKENIIDESGMPKERFSAEFPKEGPSILRIQQVVRGDSAAYFCASSPPGQISTDTQYFGPGTRLTVL.

This clone turned up a few times. The genes are TRBV5-4 and TRBJ2-4; possible D gene TRBD1, 6 bases. Trimming took off 0 bases at V and 5 bases at J, with 12 bases between the two ends. The V gene's germline CDR1 is SGHNT and CDR2 YYREEE (reference sequence). This CDR3 is 15 amino acids long. The CDR3 coding sequence is TGTGCCAGCAGCTTGGCCGGGCAGGGGCAAAACATTCAGTACTTC. It specifies CASSLAGQGQNIQYF.

V usage is TRBV7-2 and J usage is TRBJ1-1, with D possibly matching TRBD1 (5 bases). The CDR3 runs to 16 residues. CDR1 SGHTA and CDR2 FQGNSA come from the germline V gene. Trimming took 2 bases from V and 2 from J, leaving 15 bases between them. The CDR3 region has the DNA TGTGCCAGCAGCTTAACGTTCGACAGCCTTAACACTGAAGCTTTCTTT. It translates to CASSLTFDSLNTEAFF.

This clone was observed a few times. The V and J genes are TRBV6-2 or TRBV6-3 and TRBJ1-5; D unresolved. CDR3 length equals 12 residues. CDR1 and CDR2 (germline): MNHEY, SVGEGT. V lost 0 bases and J lost 6, with 3 bases in between. The CDR3 sequence is CASSYSSQPQHF. DNA of the CDR3: TGTGCCAGCAGTTACTCGAGTCAGCCCCAGCATTTT.

The chain combines TRBV6-6 with TRBJ1-2; D perhaps matches TRBD1 (5 bases). Germline V gives CDR1 MNHNY, CDR2 SVGAGI (reference sequence). The V end was cut by 7 bases, the J end by 4 bases, with 13 bases between. This CDR3 is built from 13 residues. CDR3 in amino acids: CASIGGIGYGYTF. In nucleotides, the CDR3 is TGTGCCAGCATCGGGGGAATAGGCTATGGCTACACCTTC.

This rearrangement joins TRBV6-5 to TRBJ2-5, with 7 bases matching TRBD1. From germline, CDR1 is MNHEY and CDR2 SVGAGI. The CDR3 runs to 14 residues. Trimming cost V 9 bases and J 5 bases; bases outside gene matches: 12. The CDR3 loop reads CASSVGGAVETQYF. CDR3 sequence (DNA): TGTGCCAGTTCTGTAGGGGGCGCTGTGGAGACCCAGTACTTC.

The chain links TRBV6-5 to TRBJ2-3; TRBD2 is a possible D gene (6 bases). The CDR3 has 14 amino acids. V was clipped by 7 bases and J by 0 bases, with 11 bases between them. CDR1 is MNHEY and CDR2 is SVGAGI in the germline V gene. The CDR3 DNA reads TGTGCCAGCAAAACGGGAGCTAGCACAGATACGCAGTATTTT. Its translation is CASKTGASTDTQYF.

The genes are TRBV19 and TRBJ2-7, with 10 bases identical to TRBD2. After removal of 6 bases from V and 4 bases from J, the junction contained 9 bases not matched to a gene. The germline V gene encodes CDR1 LNHDA and CDR2 SQIVND (reference sequence). This CDR3 region has 15 residues. This CDR3 is CASSQREGVGYEQYF. The DNA of the CDR3 is TGTGCCAGTAGCCAGCGGGAGGGCGTCGGTTACGAGCAGTACTTC. Filled out from reference TRBV19 and TRBJ2-7, the complete variable domain reads DGGITQSPKYLFRKEGQNVTLSCEQNLNHDAMYWYRQDPGQGLRLIYYSQIVNDFQKGDIAEGYSVSREKKESFPLTVTSAQKNPTAFYLCASSQREGVGYEQYFGPGTRLTVT.

This chain uses TRBV6-5 with TRBJ2-5; TRBD2 matches 10 bases. The CDR3 runs 15 residues. After removal of 6 bases from V and 0 bases from J, the junction contained 4 bases not matched to a gene. Germline CDR1 and CDR2: MNHEY and SVGAGI. CDR3 coding DNA: TGTGCCAGCAGAGAGACTAGCGGGTACCAAGAGACCCAGTACTTC. Its translation is CASRETSGYQETQYF.

V and J are TRBV28 and TRBJ1-2, with no clear D. V shed 2 bases and J shed 2 bases, with 15 bases lying between them. This CDR3 spans 16 amino acids. The germline gives CDR1 MDHEN, CDR2 SYDVKM. The CDR3 sequence: CASSLQSNPLNYGYTF. CDR3 coding DNA: TGTGCCAGCAGTTTACAGTCCAATCCCTTAAACTATGGCTACACCTTC.

There are a few counts of this clone. The chain has TRBV2 and TRBJ2-7; 10 bases align to TRBD1. The CDR3 has 14 residues. Trimming cost V 4 bases and J 7 bases; bases outside gene matches: 7. CDR1 is SNHLY, CDR2 FYNNEI, per germline. CDR3 sequence (DNA): TGTGCCAGCAGTGCCGGGACAGGGGTGGGAGAGCAGTACTTC. This sequence encodes CASSAGTGVGEQYF.

This chain joins TRBV5-4 and TRBJ2-3; D gene uncertain. CDR3 length: 13 residues. V lost 0 bases to trimming and J lost 3 bases, with 5 bases between them. CDR1 is SGHNT and CDR2 is YYREEE in the germline V gene (reference sequence). The CDR3 loop reads CASSLDQTDTQYF. The DNA of the CDR3 is TGTGCCAGCAGCTTGGATCAAACAGATACGCAGTATTTT. The entire variable domain, with the rest obtained from reference TRBV5-4 and TRBJ2-3, is as follows: ETGVTQSPTHLIKTRGQQVTLRCSSQSGHNTVSWYQQALGQGPQFIFQYYREEENGRGNFPPRFSGLQFPNYSSELNVNALELDDSALYLCASSLDQTDTQYFGPGTRLTVL.

The chain uses TRBV28 and TRBJ2-6; 7 nucleotides align to TRBD1. The germline V gene encodes CDR1 MDHEN and CDR2 SYDVKM. V shed 6 bases, J shed 2 bases, and the junction held 1 base outside the gene matches. The CDR3 contains 14 residues. The CDR3 loop is CASSGTAGANVLTF. The DNA of the CDR3 is TGTGCCAGCAGCGGGACAGCTGGGGCCAACGTCCTGACTTTC.

This chain joins TRBV5-4 and TRBJ2-5, with TRBD1 as a possible D gene (6 bases). V was cut by 2 bases and J by 4 bases, with 12 bases left in between. Germline CDR1 SGHNT, CDR2 YYREEE (reference sequence). The CDR3 is 14 residues long. In nucleotides, the CDR3 is TGTGCCAGCAGCTTATACCGGGACATAGAGACCCAGTACTTC. Translating it yields CASSLYRDIETQYF.

The chain is built from TRBV10-3 and TRBJ1-4; D uncertain. Trimming left V 8 bases short and J 7 bases short, with 5 bases between. The CDR3 has 10 amino acids. CDR1 ENHRY and CDR2 SYGVKD come from the germline V gene. CDR3 amino acids: CAIGSEKLFF. CDR3 DNA: TGTGCCATCGGGAGTGAAAAACTGTTTTTT.

The chain employs TRBV5-1 and TRBJ2-5, with 7 positions matching TRBD1. V was pared by 1 base and J by 2 bases, with 5 bases of the junction left unmatched. Germline V CDR1 and CDR2: SGHRS, YFSETQ. CDR3 length: 15 residues. CDR3 DNA sequence: TGCGCCAGCAGCTTGCAGGGGGTGAGGCAAGAGACCCAGTACTTC. Its translation is CASSLQGVRQETQYF.

This clone was seen a handful of times. The gene calls are TRBV11-2 and TRBJ1-1, with D possibly matching TRBD1 (6 bases). CDR1 is SGHAT and CDR2 is FQNNGV in the germline V gene. The CDR3 runs to 14 residues. Trimming cost V 5 bases and J 5 bases, with 15 bases left between them. For the CDR3, the DNA is TGTGCCAGCAGCCCTCGGGGGGGCTCGACTGAAGCTTTCTTT. As protein: CASSPRGGSTEAFF.

This clone was counted once. The J gene is TRBJ1-4, the V gene TRBV5-8; 9 nucleotides match TRBD1. Germline CDR1 and CDR2: SGHTS and YDEGEE. This CDR3 contains 15 residues. The V and J ends lost 0 bases and 8 bases, in that order; junction bases with no gene match: 5. The CDR3 sequence: CASSLDGTGIEKLFF. CDR3 DNA: TGTGCCAGCAGCTTGGATGGGACAGGGATCGAAAAACTGTTTTTT. Variable domain in full (rest from reference TRBV5-8 and TRBJ1-4): EAGVTQSPTHLIKTRGQQATLRCSPISGHTSVYWYQQALGLGLQFLLWYDEGEERNRGNFPPRFSGRQFPNYSSELNVNALELEDSALYLCASSLDGTGIEKLFFGSGTQLSVL.

This clone was found once. The chain joins TRBV5-5 to TRBJ1-5; no firm D call. V lost 0 bases and J 0 bases, leaving 7 bases between the germline ends. Looked up from germline, CDR1 is SGHKS and CDR2 is YYEKEE (reference sequence). The CDR3 is 15 residues long. DNA for the CDR3: TGTGCCAGCAGCTTGGTTTCCCATAGCAATCAGCCCCAGCATTTT. This sequence encodes CASSLVSHSNQPQHF.

The chain is built from TRBV15 and TRBJ2-7; perhaps TRBD2 as D (5 bases). With 0 bases removed from V and 6 bases from J, the gap between germline ends came to 9 bases. The CDR3 has 13 amino acids. Germline CDR1 LNHNV, CDR2 YYDKDF (reference sequence). The CDR3 nucleotides read TGTGCCACCAGCAGAGATTCTAGCAGCGAGCAGTACTTC. This codes for CATSRDSSSEQYF.

The J gene is TRBJ2-7, the V gene TRBV5-1; tentatively, D is TRBD1 (6 bases). Germline loops: CDR1 SGHRS, CDR2 YFSETQ. This CDR3 has 14 residues. Trimming left V 4 bases short and J 2 bases short, with 13 bases between. CDR3 sequence reads: CASSPPDRPYEQYF. In DNA, the CDR3 is TGCGCCAGCAGCCCCCCGGACAGACCCTACGAGCAGTACTTC.

This sequence joins TRBV7-3 and TRBJ2-2, with 7 bases identical to TRBD2. CDR1 is SGHTA, CDR2 FQGTGA, per germline. J lost 4 bases, V lost 3 bases, and 5 bases had no gene match. The CDR3 contains 15 residues. CDR3 protein: CASSFRTSGTGELFF. The CDR3 DNA follows: TGTGCCAGCAGCTTCCGGACTAGTGGCACCGGGGAGCTGTTTTTT.